A single sample gave rise to the 10 T cell receptor beta chains below, sequenced in a study of identical twins. TCRdb recomputed calls from the 5' RACE reads with MiXCR, one row per CDR3 protein. The sample holds about 340,000 distinct CDR3 sequences, roughly an eighth seen once. The data were also submitted as part of a second study, on yellow fever vaccine responses in identical twins.

The source material was CD8+ T cells sorted from blood. The receptor source for this set is a woman aged 18-29 years in good health.

V usage is TRBV29-1 and J usage is TRBJ1-2; D is unclear. There are 16 residues in the CDR3. V was trimmed by 1 base and J by 0 bases, leaving 15 bases between them. CDR1 is SQVTM, CDR2 ANQGSEA, per germline. CDR3 bases: TGCAGCGTTGAAGTTGAGTGGGCCGCTCCTAACTATGGCTACACCTTC. This gives the protein CSVEVEWAAPNYGYTF.

This clonotype was found a few times. V is TRBV5-1 and J is TRBJ1-2; no clear D gene. V lost 0 bases and J 8 bases, leaving 14 bases between the germline ends. The CDR3 has 14 residues. Germline loops: CDR1 SGHRS, CDR2 YFSETQ. The CDR3, as DNA: TGCGCCAGCAGCTTGGAGGAGGGCTTGGGGGGCTACACCTTC. This encodes CASSLEEGLGGYTF.

This rearrangement joins TRBV6-1 to TRBJ2-1; D might be TRBD1 (6 bases). The CDR3 runs 14 residues. Trimming cost V 5 bases and J 3 bases, with 11 bases left between them. The germline gives CDR1 MNHNS, CDR2 SASEGT. Here the CDR3 reads CASSTNRDYNEQFF. CDR3 DNA: TGTGCCAGCAGTACCAACAGGGACTACAATGAGCAGTTCTTC.

The rearrangement links TRBV3-1 to TRBJ2-1; D possibly corresponds to TRBD1 (6 bases). The CDR3 is 15 amino acids. V lost 10 bases and J 5 bases, leaving 21 bases between the germline ends. Germline CDR1 LGHDT, CDR2 YNNKEL (reference sequence). The CDR3 DNA reads TGTGCCACCTGCCAAGACAGGCGGGCAGACAATGAGCAGTTCTTC. Translating it yields CATCQDRRADNEQFF.

The table lists this clonotype with a few counts. The chain links TRBV11-2 to TRBJ2-5, with D tentatively TRBD2 (6 bases). Trimming took off 9 bases at V and 1 base at J, with 12 bases between the two ends. Germline V lookup: CDR1 SGHAT, CDR2 FQNNGV. This CDR3 is built from 13 residues. In DNA, the CDR3 is TGTGCCAGTAGCGGAACGAGCCAAGAGACCCAGTACTTC. This codes for CASSGTSQETQYF.

The genes are TRBV9 and TRBJ2-7, with 10 nucleotides matching TRBD1. The J segment lost 9 bases and the V segment lost 0 bases, leaving 12 bases of the junction unmatched. In germline, CDR1 is SGDLS, CDR2 YYNGEE. CDR3 length: 16 amino acids. The CDR3 bases are TGTGCCAGCAGCGTAGGGGACAGGGGCGCGCCGTATCTGCAGTACTTC. It yields the protein CASSVGDRGAPYLQYF.

This clonotype was seen a handful of times. This chain connects TRBV5-4 to TRBJ2-1; 16 bases fit TRBD2. Germline V gives CDR1 SGHNT, CDR2 YYREEE (reference sequence). V lost 1 base and J lost 8; bases outside the gene matches: 12. The CDR3 extends over 19 amino acids. CDR3 amino acids: CASSLTGLAGGPGLDEQFF. CDR3 DNA: TGTGCCAGCAGCTTGACGGGACTAGCGGGAGGGCCGGGTTTGGATGAGCAGTTCTTC.

This clonotype was detected only a few times. This chain joins TRBV9 and TRBJ1-1; possible D gene TRBD1, 5 bases. Germline V gives CDR1 SGDLS, CDR2 YYNGEE. Trimming stripped 3 bases from V and 2 bases from J, with 17 bases between. The CDR3 is made up of 16 amino acids. As DNA, the CDR3 is TGTGCCAGCAGCGAGGGAATTCAGGGCAAAAACACTGAAGCTTTCTTT. Its protein is CASSEGIQGKNTEAFF.

The CDR3 protein is CASSLDRGSYNEQFF. CDR3 DNA sequence: TGTGCCAGCAGCTTAGATCGGGGCAGTTACAATGAGCAGTTCTTC. The gene calls are TRBV11-2 and TRBJ2-1; D is tentatively TRBD1 or TRBD2 (5 bases each). CDR3 length: 15 residues. Germline loops: CDR1 SGHAT, CDR2 FQNNGV. Trimming cost V 0 bases and J 4 bases, with 10 bases left between them.

The chain has TRBV5-4 and TRBJ1-1; no clear D. The CDR3 has 14 residues. The germline V gene has CDR1 SGHNT and CDR2 YYREEE (reference sequence). V was pared by 2 bases and J by 1 base, with 9 bases between. CDR3 DNA sequence: TGTGCCAGCAGCTTATGGTCGACGAACACTGAAGCTTTCTTT. It yields the protein CASSLWSTNTEAFF.